The source of this T cell receptor (beta chain) is a study of naive and memory T cell subsets. Two oligonucleotides, mixed equimolar, formed the beta constant-region primer covering TRBC1 and TRBC2. Four rounds of PCR amplified the ligated cDNA using nested alpha and beta constant-region primers plus SP2. TCRdb ran MiXCR on the UMI-ligation and nested PCR reads and lists one entry per CDR3 protein. The repertoire includes roughly 130,000 distinct CDR3 sequences, around a third of them detected once, and more than 0.8% sits in the top ten. The germline V and J ends were trimmed by 3 bases and 4 bases, with 19 bases remaining between them. Germline CDR1 SGHKS, CDR2 YYEKEE (reference sequence). This CDR3 spans 16 amino acids.

The chain employs TRBV5-5 and TRBJ1-1, with D unresolved. Sequencing was done on a sample of central memory CD4+ T cells from blood. The clonotype originates from a human donor in good health. The CDR3 here is CASSYYTVTAVTEAFF. In nucleotides, the CDR3 is TGTGCCAGCAGCTATTACACCGTGACGGCTGTCACTGAAGCTTTCTTT.